The rows below give T cell receptor beta chains drawn from one sample of a study of shared clonotypes between healthy human individuals. The table came from immunoSEQ multiplex PCR; TCRdb's copy has only in-frame clones and leaves some out. The sample lists about 2.1 million clones, just under 95% occurring once. Sequenced input: naive CD8+ T cells from PBMCs. Receptors were obtained from a man aged 18 to 30 in good health. Some clones in this sample may be carry-over from other donors' samples. The CDR3 runs from the conserved cysteine through the conserved F or W. A D gene is named only where the DNA matches it firmly. The size field is filled for only some rows; it gives once, few, many or a size class.

J gene: TRBJ1-2; clone size: once; D gene: -; V gene: TRBV29-1; CDR3 length: 14; CDR3 DNA: TGCAGCGTTGAAGATCCCGTGGGTGGCTATGGCTACACCTTC; CDR3 protein: CSVEDPVGGYGYTF
J gene: TRBJ2-7; clone size: -; D gene: -; V gene: TRBV10-1; CDR3 length: 13; CDR3 DNA: TGCGCCAGCAGTGATAAGGGGCACAACGAGCAGTACTTC; CDR3 protein: CASSDKGHNEQYF
J gene: TRBJ2-7; clone size: -; D gene: -; V gene: TRBV28; CDR3 length: 12; CDR3 DNA: TGTGCCAGCAGTTTGGTTTTCTACGAGCAGTACTTC; CDR3 protein: CASSLVFYEQYF
J gene: TRBJ1-1; clone size: -; D gene: -; V gene: TRBV27; CDR3 length: 14; CDR3 DNA: TGTGCCAGCAGTCCACGATCGGTGAACACTGAAGCTTTCTTT; CDR3 protein: CASSPRSVNTEAFF
J gene: TRBJ2-1; clone size: -; D gene: -; V gene: TRBV6-5; CDR3 length: 12; CDR3 DNA: TGTGCCAGCAGTTACCGGGGCAGTGAGCAGTTCTTC; CDR3 protein: CASSYRGSEQFF
J gene: TRBJ2-7; clone size: -; D gene: -; V gene: TRBV7-3; CDR3 length: 14; CDR3 DNA: TGTGCCAGCAGCTTATTTGCTAGTGGCTACGAGCAGTACTTC; CDR3 protein: CASSLFASGYEQYF
J gene: TRBJ1-1; clone size: once; D gene: -; V gene: TRBV7-6; CDR3 length: 15; CDR3 DNA: TGTGCCAGCAGCTTAGGGCCAGGGGAGGCCGCTGAAGCTTTCTTT; CDR3 protein: CASSLGPGEAAEAFF
J gene: TRBJ2-1; clone size: -; D gene: -; V gene: TRBV19; CDR3 length: 14; CDR3 DNA: TGTGCCAGTAGTACACAGAGATTAATCGATGAGCAGTTCTTC; CDR3 protein: CASSTQRLIDEQFF
J gene: TRBJ1-5; clone size: -; D gene: TRBD1; V gene: TRBV5-1; CDR3 length: 15; CDR3 DNA: TGCGCCAGCAGCCCGGAGACAGGGATCACGCAGCCCCAGCATTTT; CDR3 protein: CASSPETGITQPQHF
J gene: TRBJ2-1; clone size: -; D gene: -; V gene: TRBV7-6; CDR3 length: 15; CDR3 DNA: TGTGCCAGCAGCTTAAACCCTACATCCCTAGCTGAGCAGTTCTTC; CDR3 protein: CASSLNPTSLAEQFF
J gene: TRBJ1-1; clone size: -; D gene: -; V gene: TRBV11-2; CDR3 length: 16; CDR3 DNA: TGTGCCAGCAGCTTAGCCGGGAACAACCCGAACACTGAAGCTTTCTTT; CDR3 protein: CASSLAGNNPNTEAFF
J gene: TRBJ2-5; clone size: -; D gene: -; V gene: TRBV9; CDR3 length: 13; CDR3 DNA: TGTGCCAGCAGCGGCATGAATCTAGAGACCCAGTACTTC; CDR3 protein: CASSGMNLETQYF
J gene: TRBJ2-2; clone size: -; D gene: -; V gene: TRBV7-9; CDR3 length: 14; CDR3 DNA: TGTGCCAGCAGCTTATCAGGGCACACCGGGGAGCTGTTTTTT; CDR3 protein: CASSLSGHTGELFF
J gene: TRBJ2-7; clone size: -; D gene: TRBD1; V gene: TRBV4-2; CDR3 length: 14; CDR3 DNA: TGTGCCAGCAGCATGACAGGGGGGGCCTACGAGCAGTACTTC; CDR3 protein: CASSMTGGAYEQYF
J gene: TRBJ2-2; clone size: -; D gene: -; V gene: TRBV6-6; CDR3 length: 16; CDR3 DNA: TGTGCCAGCAGTTACCCCGGGACGGGGAACACCGGGGAGCTGTTTTTT; CDR3 protein: CASSYPGTGNTGELFF
J gene: TRBJ2-1; clone size: -; D gene: TRBD2; V gene: TRBV11-2; CDR3 length: 17; CDR3 DNA: TGTGCCAGCAGCGAAAAGACTCTAGCGGGAGTTTCCAATGAGCAGTTCTTC; CDR3 protein: CASSEKTLAGVSNEQFF
J gene: TRBJ2-7; clone size: -; D gene: TRBD2; V gene: TRBV7-4; CDR3 length: 19; CDR3 DNA: TGTGCCAGCAGCTTAGCGCATAGTAGCGGGAGTGCCTACGCCTACGAGCAGTACTTC; CDR3 protein: CASSLAHSSGSAYAYEQYF
J gene: TRBJ2-7; clone size: -; D gene: -; V gene: TRBV19; CDR3 length: 13; CDR3 DNA: TGTGCCAGTTCGGGACACCTCTCCTACGAGCAGTACTTC; CDR3 protein: CASSGHLSYEQYF
J gene: TRBJ1-2; clone size: -; D gene: -; V gene: TRBV7-8; CDR3 length: 15; CDR3 DNA: TGTGCCAGCAGCTTAGAAAGGACCCCTTCAAGTGGCTACACCTTC; CDR3 protein: CASSLERTPSSGYTF
J gene: TRBJ1-1; clone size: -; D gene: -; V gene: TRBV14; CDR3 length: 13; CDR3 DNA: TGTGCCAGCAGCCCCACATCGAACACTGAAGCTTTCTTT; CDR3 protein: CASSPTSNTEAFF
J gene: TRBJ2-5; clone size: -; D gene: -; V gene: TRBV11-2; CDR3 length: 14; CDR3 DNA: TGTGCCAGCAGCCTAGTAGCCGGGGAAGAGACCCAGTACTTC; CDR3 protein: CASSLVAGEETQYF
J gene: TRBJ2-7; clone size: -; D gene: TRBD2; V gene: TRBV15; CDR3 length: 16; CDR3 DNA: TGTGCCACCAGCAGAGAACGGAGCGGGGCAGGCTACGAGCAGTACTTC; CDR3 protein: CATSRERSGAGYEQYF
J gene: TRBJ2-3; clone size: -; D gene: TRBD2; V gene: TRBV5-1; CDR3 length: 14; CDR3 DNA: TGCGCCAGCAGCTGGACTAGCGGCACAGATACGCAGTATTTT; CDR3 protein: CASSWTSGTDTQYF
J gene: TRBJ2-2; clone size: -; D gene: -; V gene: TRBV19; CDR3 length: 17; CDR3 DNA: TGTGCCAGTAGTTCGTACAGGCGGTCCGCGAACACCGGGGAGCTGTTTTTT; CDR3 protein: CASSSYRRSANTGELFF
J gene: TRBJ2-7; clone size: -; D gene: -; V gene: TRBV5-6; CDR3 length: 13; CDR3 DNA: TGTGCCAGCAGCTTACTCGTACCCTACGAGCAGTACTTC; CDR3 protein: CASSLLVPYEQYF
J gene: TRBJ2-7; clone size: -; D gene: TRBD2; V gene: TRBV27; CDR3 length: 14; CDR3 DNA: TGTGCCAGCAGTCCGACTAGCGGATTCTACGAGCAGTACTTC; CDR3 protein: CASSPTSGFYEQYF
J gene: TRBJ2-2; clone size: -; D gene: -; V gene: TRBV2; CDR3 length: 17; CDR3 DNA: TGTGCCAGCAGGACCCGGCAGGGGGTGACTAGCGCCGGGGAGCTGTTTTTT; CDR3 protein: CASRTRQGVTSAGELFF
J gene: TRBJ2-1; clone size: -; D gene: TRBD2; V gene: TRBV19; CDR3 length: 14; CDR3 DNA: TGTGCCACACGGACTAGCGGGATTGGGGGTGAGCAGTTCTTC; CDR3 protein: CATRTSGIGGEQFF
J gene: TRBJ2-2; clone size: -; D gene: -; V gene: TRBV14; CDR3 length: 15; CDR3 DNA: TGTGCCAGCAGCCAAAAGTATAGTTACACCGGGGAGCTGTTTTTT; CDR3 protein: CASSQKYSYTGELFF